These 12 T cell receptor beta chains were all obtained from the same sample, sequenced in a study of blood T cell repertoires in COVID-19. Clones were sequenced by immunoSEQ multiplex PCR, and TCRdb holds only the in-frame ones, with some missing. Found here are about 290,000 clones, 85% of them singletons; the top ten hold over 3.5%. Sequences were obtained from peripheral blood. These receptors originate from a woman in her forties or fifties with active or convalescent COVID-19.

The rearrangement links TRBV14 to TRBJ2-7; TRBD1 agrees at 7 bases. The CDR3 loop spans 14 amino acids. Germline CDR1 reads SGHDN; CDR2 reads FVKESK. Trimming at V came to 1 base and at J to 5 bases, leaving 5 bases not matched to a gene. The DNA of the CDR3 is TGTGCCAGCAGCCAAGTAGGGGGCATCGACGAGCAGTACTTC. Amino acid sequence: CASSQVGGIDEQYF.

This chain connects TRBV13 to TRBJ2-1; 12 nucleotides align to TRBD2. With V trimmed by 4 bases and J by 6 bases, 7 bases remained unmatched. There are 16 residues in the CDR3. Per the germline V gene, CDR1 is PRHDT and CDR2 is FYEKMQ (reference sequence). This CDR3 is CASSSAGGLAGNEQFF. The CDR3 bases are TGTGCCAGCAGCTCCGCCGGGGGACTAGCGGGCAATGAGCAGTTCTTC.

The chain joins TRBV24-1 to TRBJ2-2, with TRBD1 matching over 8 bases. This CDR3 region has 17 residues. CDR1 KGHDR and CDR2 SFDVKD come from the germline V gene. The ends lost 2 bases at V and 1 base at J; junction bases unmatched: 5. CDR3 sequence: CATSDSRGQVNTGELFF. For the CDR3, the DNA is TGTGCCACCAGTGATTCACGGGGACAGGTGAACACCGGGGAGCTGTTTTTT.

The chain uses TRBV2 and TRBJ1-5; TRBD1 matches at 8 bases. Looked up from germline, CDR1 is SNHLY and CDR2 is FYNNEI. After removal of 4 bases from V and 7 bases from J, the junction contained 6 bases not matched to a gene. The length of the CDR3 is 14 residues. In nucleotides, the CDR3 is TGTGCCAGCAGTGCTGGACAGGGATGGCAGCCCCAGCATTTT. The encoded protein is CASSAGQGWQPQHF.

V is TRBV29-1 and J is TRBJ2-1, with D possibly being TRBD1 (6 bases). CDR3 length: 14 residues. V lost 3 bases to trimming and J lost 2 bases, with 11 bases between them. The germline CDR1 and CDR2 sequences are SQVTM and ANQGSEA. The CDR3 reads CSVEIRTAYNEQFF. In DNA, the CDR3 is TGCAGCGTTGAGATTAGGACAGCCTACAATGAGCAGTTCTTC.

V and J are TRBV19 and TRBJ2-7; TRBD1 matches 8 bases. The CDR3 has 15 amino acids. Germline assignment: CDR1 LNHDA and CDR2 SQIVND (reference sequence). With V trimmed by 1 base and J by 5 bases, 7 bases remained unmatched. CDR3 nucleotide sequence: TGTGCCAGTAGTATAGTCCCGGACAGGGCCCACGAGCAGTACTTC. Protein sequence: CASSIVPDRAHEQYF.

The genes are TRBV28 and TRBJ1-5, with TRBD1 as a possible D gene (6 bases). The germline V and J ends were trimmed by 4 bases and 6 bases, with 28 bases remaining between them. Germline V gene lookup returns CDR1 MDHEN and CDR2 SYDVKM. The length of the CDR3 is 19 residues. CDR3 sequence: CASSSMPGGRFQRGQPQHF. As DNA, the CDR3 is TGTGCCAGCAGTTCCATGCCGGGGGGGCGATTCCAGAGGGGTCAGCCCCAGCATTTT.

The V and J genes are TRBV28 and TRBJ1-5, with 8 bases that match TRBD1. Trimming removed 6 bases from V and 4 bases from J; junction bases left unmatched: 17. Germline CDR1 is MDHEN and CDR2 is SYDVKM. This CDR3 is 18 amino acids long. CDR3 region: CASRLGISGQGGNQPQHF. The CDR3 coding sequence is TGTGCCAGCAGACTAGGTATTAGCGGACAGGGAGGTAATCAGCCCCAGCATTTT.

This rearrangement joins TRBV5-1 to TRBJ2-1, with 13 bases lining up with TRBD2. Trimming removed 4 bases from V and 5 bases from J; junction bases left unmatched: 9. Germline lookup yields CDR1 SGHRS and CDR2 YFSETQ. The CDR3 is 17 residues long. CDR3 DNA sequence: TGCGCCAGCAGCGGGACTAGCGGGGCAATAGGGCACAATGAGCAGTTCTTC. Translated: CASSGTSGAIGHNEQFF.

V usage is TRBV5-5 and J usage is TRBJ1-2; D uncertain. The CDR3 runs 14 residues. The V gene lost 0 bases and the J gene lost 10 bases, with 16 bases spanning the gap. CDR1 is SGHKS, CDR2 YYEKEE, per germline (reference sequence). This chain's CDR3 is CASSLVDTYGDYTF. The CDR3 DNA is TGTGCCAGCAGCTTGGTCGATACTTATGGAGACTACACCTTC.

The gene calls are TRBV10-3 and TRBJ2-2; D remains unclear. The germline V gene has CDR1 ENHRY and CDR2 SYGVKD. The CDR3 is made up of 16 amino acids. Between the trimmed V and J ends, which lost 8 bases and 1 base, there was a span of 17 bases. CDR3: CAIRTDTLGNTGELFF. The CDR3, as DNA: TGTGCCATCCGCACAGACACCCTCGGGAACACCGGGGAGCTGTTTTTT.

This sequence joins TRBV18 and TRBJ2-1, with TRBD1 matching over 9 bases. Trimming cost V 4 bases and J 6 bases; bases outside gene matches: 7. CDR3 size: 15 residues. Germline CDR1 and CDR2: KGHSH and LQKENI. As DNA, the CDR3 is TGTGCCAGCTCACAACCCGGGACAGGGAGCAATGAGCAGTTCTTC. This codes for CASSQPGTGSNEQFF.